A single sample is the source of the 20 T cell receptor beta chains below, sequenced in a study of shared clonotypes between healthy human individuals. Assay: immunoSEQ multiplex PCR; the TCRdb copy retains only in-frame clones and omits some. The table records around 2.1 million clones, approximately 96% of them present only once. Sequences were obtained from naive CD4+ T cells sorted from blood. Described subset: CD45RA+ positively selected. The receptor source for this set is a man aged 18 to 30 in good health.

V gene TRBV9 combines with J gene TRBJ1-4, with 10 bases fitting TRBD1. The CDR3 consists of 16 residues. Germline V CDR1 and CDR2: SGDLS, YYNGEE. V shed 4 bases and J 8 bases; nucleotides not matched to a gene: 11. CDR3 coding DNA: TGTGCCAGCAGCCCCCGGTGGGGGACAGGGGTCGAAAAACTGTTTTTT. It codes for CASSPRWGTGVEKLFF.

The chain links TRBV5-4 to TRBJ2-3; 9 bases align to TRBD2. The CDR3 contains 15 residues. The germline gives CDR1 SGHNT, CDR2 YYREEE (reference sequence). Trimming cost V 5 bases and J 4 bases; bases outside gene matches: 8. The CDR3 region is CASRKAGGPPDTQYF. For the CDR3, the DNA is TGTGCCAGCAGAAAAGCGGGAGGACCCCCAGATACGCAGTATTTT.

The CDR3 loop reads CASSFWVNTEAFF. The CDR3 DNA follows: TGTGCCAGCAGCTTCTGGGTGAACACTGAAGCTTTCTTT. The chain joins TRBV7-9 to TRBJ1-1; D not certain. With 3 bases removed from V and 0 bases from J, the gap between germline ends came to 5 bases. This CDR3 contains 13 residues. Germline V gene sequence: CDR1 SEHNR, CDR2 FQNEAQ (reference sequence).

The chain is built from TRBV2 and TRBJ2-5; a weak D match, TRBD1 (5 bases). Germline CDR1 reads SNHLY; CDR2 reads FYNNEI. V shed 5 bases and J shed 5 bases, with 18 bases lying between them. The CDR3 contains 15 residues. CDR3 sequence (DNA): TGTGCCAGCAGTTCCGTGGGGCTGGGTTTGGAGACCCAGTACTTC. Residues: CASSSVGLGLETQYF.

The J gene is TRBJ1-6, the V gene TRBV9, with TRBD1 matching over 9 bases. Germline trimming cut 3 bases from V and 5 bases from J; bases unmatched to any gene: 15. Germline V gene sequence: CDR1 SGDLS, CDR2 YYNGEE. The CDR3 extends over 19 amino acids. CDR3 protein: CASSGPGQGDDEDNSPLHF. DNA for the CDR3: TGTGCCAGCAGCGGCCCGGGACAGGGTGACGACGAGGATAATTCACCCCTCCACTTT.

This clone came up once. This chain connects TRBV11-2 to TRBJ1-3; D is ambiguous. The ends were cut back, 4 bases at V and 0 bases at J, with 7 bases in the middle. The CDR3 covers 14 residues. Germline V gives CDR1 SGHAT, CDR2 FQNNGV. The DNA for the CDR3 is TGTGCCAGCAGCTCGGAACGCTCTGGAAACACCATATATTTT. Translated: CASSSERSGNTIYF.

The rearrangement joins TRBV28 to TRBJ1-4; D perhaps matches TRBD1 (6 bases). The CDR3 runs 15 residues. CDR1 MDHEN and CDR2 SYDVKM come from the germline V gene. Trimming stripped 6 bases from V and 1 base from J, with 12 bases between. Written as DNA, the CDR3 is TGTGCCAGCAGGGGGGGCGAAAGAACTAATGAAAAACTGTTTTTT. Its protein is CASRGGERTNEKLFF.

This chain uses TRBV25-1 with TRBJ1-1, with a weak D call TRBD1 (6 bases). The V gene's germline CDR1 is MGHDK and CDR2 SYGVNS. This CDR3 contains 12 residues. The V and J ends lost 6 bases and 6 bases respectively, with 11 bases between them. The CDR3 loop reads CASSPGQSEAFF. DNA for the CDR3: TGTGCCAGCAGCCCCGGACAGTCTGAAGCTTTCTTT.

The rearrangement uses TRBV28 and TRBJ1-5; TRBD1 aligns across 7 bases. Unmatched junction bases numbered 4, after V lost 6 bases and J lost 2 bases. The germline CDR1 and CDR2 sequences are MDHEN and SYDVKM. The CDR3 sequence is 14 residues long. The CDR3 sequence: CASRKTGGNQPQHF. DNA of the CDR3: TGTGCCAGCAGGAAAACAGGGGGCAATCAGCCCCAGCATTTT.

As to this clone: Other DNA sequences in this specimen translate into the identical CDR3. This chain links TRBV30 with TRBJ1-5, with D possibly TRBD1 on 6 matching bases. CDR1 is GTSNPN, CDR2 SVGIG, per germline (reference sequence). The CDR3 covers 13 residues. The V and J ends lost 5 bases and 4 bases respectively, with 12 bases between them. The CDR3 bases are TGTGCCTGGGGAACCCAGGGGAATCAGCCCCAGCATTTT. Translation: CAWGTQGNQPQHF.

V is TRBV18 and J is TRBJ2-1; 9 bases fit TRBD2. Losses at the gene ends were 4 bases for V and 4 bases for J; bases not matched to a gene: 5. This CDR3 region has 15 residues. Germline V lookup: CDR1 KGHSH, CDR2 LQKENI. The CDR3 is CASSLGLATYNEQFF. In nucleotides, the CDR3 is TGTGCCAGCTCACTTGGACTAGCGACTTACAATGAGCAGTTCTTC. Using reference TRBV18 and TRBJ2-1 for the parts outside the CDR3, the full variable domain is NAGVMQNPRHLVRRRGQEARLRCSPMKGHSHVYWYRQLPEEGLKFMVYLQKENIIDESGMPKERFSAEFPKEGPSILRIQQVVRGDSAAYFCASSLGLATYNEQFFGPGTRLTVL.

A single count supports this clone. The same CDR3 can be traced to other DNA sequences in this sample. The chain is built from TRBV18 and TRBJ2-7; D might be TRBD1 (6 bases). Deletions cut 0 bases from V and 6 bases from J, with 9 bases between. This CDR3 contains 13 residues. From germline, CDR1 is KGHSH and CDR2 LQKENI. CDR3 DNA: TGTGCCAGCTCACCACCAGCAGGGGTCGAGCAGTACTTC. As protein: CASSPPAGVEQYF. Full variable domain (outside the CDR3, taken from reference TRBV18 and TRBJ2-7): NAGVMQNPRHLVRRRGQEARLRCSPMKGHSHVYWYRQLPEEGLKFMVYLQKENIIDESGMPKERFSAEFPKEGPSILRIQQVVRGDSAAYFCASSPPAGVEQYFGPGTRLTVT.

As concerns this clone: Distinct nucleotide sequences in the sample also encode this CDR3. The chain joins TRBV6-5 to TRBJ2-5; 7 bases map to TRBD1. J was trimmed by 5 bases and V by 6 bases; bases with no gene match: 3. The germline V gene has CDR1 MNHEY and CDR2 SVGAGI. The CDR3 has 12 amino acids. The CDR3 nucleotides read TGTGCCAGCAGCAGGGGGTCGGAGACCCAGTACTTC. As protein: CASSRGSETQYF.

This chain connects TRBV7-2 to TRBJ2-2; 16 bases match TRBD2. This CDR3 is 19 amino acids long. Germline values: CDR1 SGHTA, CDR2 FQGNSA. The junction had 7 bases not matched to a gene; V was cut back by 2 bases and J by 4 bases. The CDR3 DNA sequence: TGTGCCAGCAGCTTAAATCCGGGACTAGCGGGGGGGCCCACCGGGGAGCTGTTTTTT. It codes for CASSLNPGLAGGPTGELFF.

This clone was detected only a few times. This chain joins TRBV6-5 and TRBJ1-5, with D hard to call. Germline CDR1 is MNHEY and CDR2 is SVGAGI. V shed 5 bases and J shed 4 bases, with 12 bases lying between them. This CDR3 region has 14 residues. Written as DNA, the CDR3 is TGTGCCAGCAGTCCCTCAGATCGGAATCAGCCCCAGCATTTT. Its protein product is CASSPSDRNQPQHF.

CDR3 nucleotide sequence: TGTGCCAGCAGCTTATTTCGAAATCAGCCCCAGCATTTT. Its protein is CASSLFRNQPQHF. V usage is TRBV7-2 and J usage is TRBJ1-5; D is ambiguous. The V gene lost 2 bases and the J gene lost 4 bases, with 6 bases spanning the gap. The CDR3 totals 13 residues. Germline loops: CDR1 SGHTA, CDR2 FQGNSA.

The chain carries TRBV6-5 and TRBJ2-2; D uncertain. CDR1 and CDR2 (germline): MNHEY, SVGAGI. Between the trimmed V and J ends, which lost 6 bases and 4 bases, there was a span of 12 bases. The CDR3 is made up of 14 amino acids. CDR3 in amino acids: CASRRAGATGELFF. CDR3 nucleotides: TGTGCCAGCAGAAGAGCTGGAGCCACCGGGGAGCTGTTTTTT.

This chain links TRBV15 with TRBJ1-4; no reliable D call. Germline V lookup: CDR1 LNHNV, CDR2 YYDKDF (reference sequence). CDR3 length: 13 amino acids. Trimming pared 5 bases from V and 7 bases from J, leaving 11 bases between. The CDR3 DNA reads TGTGCCACCAGCCCGGGAGGTACTGAAAAACTGTTTTTT. It translates to CATSPGGTEKLFF.

As regards this clone: The sample holds other DNA sequences that translate to the same CDR3. V and J are TRBV6-6 and TRBJ1-6; D might be TRBD1 (5 bases). With 0 bases removed from V and 9 bases from J, the gap between germline ends came to 9 bases. CDR3 length equals 14 residues. The germline V gene has CDR1 MNHNY and CDR2 SVGAGI (reference sequence). CDR3 DNA: TGTGCCAGCAGTTACTCAGGGGTGGGTTCACCCCTCCACTTT. Protein product: CASSYSGVGSPLHF.

V usage is TRBV6-1 and J usage is TRBJ2-7; a weak D match, TRBD2 (5 bases). This CDR3 is built from 13 residues. From germline, CDR1 is MNHNS and CDR2 SASEGT. V lost 7 bases to trimming and J lost 7 bases, with 17 bases between them. The CDR3 nucleotides are TGTGCCAGCAAGGACTTACTCCGGTATGAGCAGTACTTC. Translation gives CASKDLLRYEQYF.